This T cell receptor (beta chain) is from a study of control samples from healthy donors and cancer patients. Only in-frame clones appear in the TCRdb table, and some are missing; sequencing was by immunoSEQ multiplex PCR. The sample lists over 200,000 clones, over 75% occurring once. Trimming stripped 5 bases from V and 7 bases from J, with 18 bases between. Germline CDR1 and CDR2: MNHEY and SMNVEV (reference sequence). The CDR3 runs to 14 residues. The sequence was collected from a woman aged 55-69 years with lung cancer. Input material: PBMCs. This chain links TRBV27 with TRBJ2-7; D perhaps matches TRBD2 (7 bases). The CDR3 DNA follows: TGTGCCAGCAGTCTTGGCGGGGGCAAGAATGAGCAGTACTTC. Translating it yields CASSLGGGKNEQYF.